Sequencing of this T cell receptor (beta chain) was carried out in a study of blood T cell repertoires in COVID-19. The method was immunoSEQ multiplex PCR; TCRdb's version includes in-frame clones alone and lacks a portion of them. Among some 90,000 clones listed, roughly 80% were seen once. The CDR3 contains 11 residues. V lost 5 bases, J lost 10 bases, and 8 bases stayed unmatched. CDR1 and CDR2 from the germline V gene are DFQATT and SNEGSKA (reference sequence). This TCR derives from a human donor in a cohort sampled during active COVID-19. The sequenced material came from peripheral blood. This rearrangement joins TRBV20-1 to TRBJ2-7; TRBD2 aligns across 7 bases. This CDR3 is CSAQLAEKQYF. The CDR3 DNA follows: TGCAGTGCTCAGCTAGCGGAGAAACAGTACTTC.